The clone carrying this TCR beta chain was detected ten times or more. This CDR3 contains 14 residues. V gave up 1 base and J gave up 4 bases, with 9 bases separating them. Germline CDR1 SGHTA, CDR2 FQGNSA. TCRdb re-called the 5' RACE reads with MiXCR, one entry per CDR3 protein. The profile shows 90,000 to 130,000 distinct CDR3 sequences, roughly 8.9% of them singletons. The record originates from a study of T cells after yellow fever vaccination. The clonotype comes from a man aged 25 to 40 who received the YFV17D yellow fever vaccine. The sequencing used CD8+ T cells sorted from PBMCs, collected 45 days after the yellow fever booster vaccination. The chain has TRBV7-2 and TRBJ2-3; D is unresolved. The CDR3 nucleotides read TGTGCCAGCAGCTTAGGTTCAGGCCCAGATACGCAGTATTTT. Translated, it gives CASSLGSGPDTQYF.